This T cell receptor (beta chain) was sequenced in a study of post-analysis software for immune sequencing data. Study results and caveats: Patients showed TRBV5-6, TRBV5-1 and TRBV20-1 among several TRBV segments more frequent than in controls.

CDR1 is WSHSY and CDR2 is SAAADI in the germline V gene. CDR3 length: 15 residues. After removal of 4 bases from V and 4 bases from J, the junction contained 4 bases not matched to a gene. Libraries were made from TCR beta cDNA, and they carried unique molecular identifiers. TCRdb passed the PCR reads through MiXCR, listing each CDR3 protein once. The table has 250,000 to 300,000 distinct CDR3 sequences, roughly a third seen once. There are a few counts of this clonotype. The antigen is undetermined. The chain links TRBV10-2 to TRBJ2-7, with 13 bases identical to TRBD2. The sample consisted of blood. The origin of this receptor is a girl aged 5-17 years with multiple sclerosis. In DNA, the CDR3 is TGCGCCAGCAGTGCGGGACTAGCGGGAAAATACGAGCAGTACTTC. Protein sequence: CASSAGLAGKYEQYF.